These 2 T cell receptor beta chains share one sample of origin, sequenced in a study of cytomegalovirus exposure and HLA in healthy donors. The method was immunoSEQ multiplex PCR; TCRdb's version includes in-frame clones alone and lacks a portion of them. The data contain 55,000 to 70,000 clones, around nine tenths of them singletons. Sequencing used PBMCs. The receptor set was obtained from a woman in her 30s in good health and CMV-seronegative.

This clone was seen once. The chain carries TRBV27 and TRBJ1-3, with D uncertain. The CDR3 spans 17 residues. CDR1 is MNHEY, CDR2 SMNVEV, per germline (reference sequence). The V end was cut by 2 bases, the J end by 0 bases, with 14 bases between. The CDR3 reads CASSLLGPTSSGNTIYF. The CDR3 nucleotides read TGTGCCAGCAGTTTACTGGGCCCCACGAGCTCTGGAAACACCATATATTTT.

This clone occurred once. The V gene is TRBV7-3, the J gene TRBJ2-7, with 12 bases fitting TRBD2. Trimming at V came to 8 bases and at J to 5 bases, leaving 10 bases not matched to a gene. Germline V gene lookup returns CDR1 SGHTA and CDR2 FQGTGA. The CDR3 loop spans 15 amino acids. The CDR3 here is CASGGLAGSGHEQYF. CDR3 in DNA: TGTGCCAGCGGAGGACTAGCGGGATCTGGTCACGAGCAGTACTTC.